This record looks at one TCR beta chain sequence and its context. Its antigen is currently unknown. The CDR3 runs to 16 residues. V gave up 0 bases and J gave up 0 bases; unmatched junction bases: 3. CDR1 and CDR2 (germline): KGHSH, LQKENI. This entry belongs to a study of T cell responses to AZD1222 COVID-19 vaccine. Study-wide results and caveats: The number of AZD1222 recipients seropositive at baseline was only 6 or 7.

The protocol was immunoSEQ multiplex PCR, while the TCRdb copy is restricted to in-frame clones and leaves out a portion. Among around 140,000 clones listed, 92% were seen once. The gene calls are TRBV18 and TRBJ2-5, with 8 bases matching TRBD1. This receptor was obtained from an adult who received the AZD1222 COVID-19 vaccine. The specimen was peripheral blood, collected 28 days after the second AZD1222 dose. The CDR3 reads CASSPPDREYQETQYF. The CDR3 DNA reads as TGTGCCAGCTCACCACCGGACAGGGAGTACCAAGAGACCCAGTACTTC.